This TCR beta chain was observed in a study of cytomegalovirus exposure and HLA in healthy donors. Produced via immunoSEQ multiplex PCR; TCRdb's table is partial and in-frame only. This sample yields under 300,000 clones, of which 86% are seen a single time; 1% to 1.5% belongs to the top ten. Comment on this clone: At one end, the junction sequence differs from germline, possibly due to a read error.

This sequence was found in a woman in her twenties or thirties in good health and CMV-seropositive. Sequencing used PBMCs.

The CDR3 DNA follows: TGTGCCAGTAGTGTAGACATCAATCAGCCCCAGCATTTT. It translates to CASSVDINQPQHF. The rearrangement uses TRBV19 and TRBJ1-5; D remains ambiguous. Germline V gene lookup returns CDR1 LNHDA and CDR2 SQIVND (reference sequence). The CDR3 is 13 residues long.